One and the same sample provided the 25 T cell receptor beta chains below, sequenced in a study of T cell repertoires in cytomegalovirus infection. In TCRdb, the reads were re-called with MiXCR into one record per CDR3 protein. The sample lists a few hundred thousand distinct CDR3 sequences; approximately 25% were seen once. For these receptors, no antigen is known. The input for sequencing was cultured PBMCs, taken from culture after CMV antigen stimulation. These receptor sequences come from a human donor in good health (CMV status not recorded). Some clones in this sample may be carry-over from other donors' samples.

This clonotype occurred a few times. The V call is TRBV5-1, the J call TRBJ2-1; a possible D gene is TRBD2 (5 bases). Between the trimmed V and J ends, which lost 6 bases and 7 bases, there was a span of 20 bases. Germline V gene data show CDR1 as SGHRS and CDR2 as YFSETQ. The CDR3 has 15 residues. Here the CDR3 DNA reads TGCGCCAGCATGCCTGGGGAGTTCGTTTTTAATGAGCAGTTCTTC. Translating it yields CASMPGEFVFNEQFF.

This sequence joins TRBV5-1 and TRBJ2-1; D unclear. Germline V gene lookup returns CDR1 SGHRS and CDR2 YFSETQ. V dropped 0 bases and J dropped 6 bases, with 10 bases sitting between them. CDR3 length: 14 residues. The CDR3 sequence: CASSLEAASNEQFF. CDR3 nucleotide sequence: TGCGCCAGCAGCTTGGAGGCCGCTAGCAATGAGCAGTTCTTC.

The chain joins TRBV11-3 to TRBJ2-1; possibly TRBD1 for D (5 bases). The ends were cut back, 5 bases at V and 1 base at J, with 15 bases in the middle. The germline CDR1 and CDR2 sequences are SGHNT and YENEEA. The CDR3 length is 16 residues. The CDR3 DNA sequence: TGTGCCAGCAGCGCGACAGACGACTTATCCTACAATGAGCAGTTCTTC. This encodes CASSATDDLSYNEQFF.

The chain links TRBV4-1 to TRBJ2-4; D is unresolved. CDR1 MGHRA and CDR2 YSYEKL come from the germline V gene. CDR3 length equals 15 residues. The germline V and J ends were trimmed by 3 bases and 2 bases, with 11 bases remaining between them. The DNA of the CDR3 is TGCGCCAGCAGCCAGACCTTGAGGTCCAAAAACATTCAGTACTTC. Translation: CASSQTLRSKNIQYF.

The chain joins TRBV7-9 to TRBJ2-5; D might be TRBD2 (5 bases). CDR3 length equals 15 residues. Per germline, CDR1 SEHNR and CDR2 FQNEAQ (reference sequence). Trimming left V 4 bases short and J 5 bases short, with 17 bases between. The CDR3 is CASSSKGPRRETQYF. Written as DNA, the CDR3 is TGTGCCAGCAGCTCGAAGGGCCCGAGGAGGGAGACCCAGTACTTC.

J is TRBJ2-7 and V is TRBV18; 9 nucleotides match TRBD1. The CDR3 consists of 14 residues. Germline trimming cut 6 bases from V and 3 bases from J; bases unmatched to any gene: 6. Germline CDR1 and CDR2: KGHSH and LQKENI. The DNA for the CDR3 is TGTGCCAGCTCCGACCTGACAGGGGGCTACGAGCAGTACGTC. Encoded protein: CASSDLTGGYEQYV.

The chain carries TRBV6-6 and TRBJ1-3, with D unresolved. Germline loops: CDR1 MNHNY, CDR2 SVGAGI (reference sequence). This CDR3 has 13 amino acids. Trimming took 6 bases from V and 0 from J, leaving 6 bases between them. The CDR3 here is CASRDNSGNTIYF. CDR3 in DNA: TGTGCCAGCAGAGACAACTCTGGAAACACCATATATTTT.

In this sample, this clonotype turned up once. This chain uses TRBV4-3 with TRBJ2-1; D unresolved. The germline gives CDR1 LGHNA, CDR2 YSLEER. V was cut by 4 bases and J by 9 bases, with 13 bases left in between. This CDR3 has 13 residues. CDR3 in amino acids: CASSPEGSTEQFF. The CDR3 region has the DNA TGCGCCAGCAGCCCGGAAGGATCTACTGAGCAGTTCTTC.

This clonotype has at least ten counts. The chain has TRBV7-2 and TRBJ2-1, with 10 bases lining up with TRBD2. The V gene's germline CDR1 is SGHTA and CDR2 FQGNSA. This CDR3 has 14 residues. After removal of 5 bases from V and 8 bases from J, the junction contained 6 bases not matched to a gene. The CDR3 here is CASSLSGRSHEQFF. The CDR3 nucleotides are TGTGCCAGCAGCCTTAGCGGGAGGTCGCATGAGCAGTTCTTC. Combining the CDR3 with reference TRBV7-2 and TRBJ2-1 gives the whole variable domain GAGVSQSPSNKVTEKGKDVELRCDPISGHTALYWYRQSLGQGLEFLIYFQGNSAPDKSGLPSDRFSAERTGGSVSTLTIQRTQQEDSAVYLCASSLSGRSHEQFFGPGTRLTVL.

This clonotype was counted only a few times. V gene TRBV6-6 combines with J gene TRBJ1-5; 8 bases align to TRBD1. Germline values: CDR1 MNHNY, CDR2 SVGAGI (reference sequence). V was pared by 4 bases and J by 3 bases, with 5 bases of the junction left unmatched. The CDR3 extends over 15 amino acids. CDR3 protein: CASSWTGQLNQPQHF. In DNA, the CDR3 is TGTGCCAGCAGTTGGACAGGGCAGCTCAATCAGCCCCAGCATTTT.

There are a few counts of this clonotype. V gene TRBV11-2 combines with J gene TRBJ2-1; 9 nucleotides line up with TRBD2. The germline CDR1 and CDR2 sequences are SGHAT and FQNNGV. J lost 2 bases, V lost 2 bases, and 4 bases had no gene match. CDR3 length: 16 amino acids. CDR3 nucleotide sequence: TGTGCCAGCAGCTTATTTTCTAGCGGGACCTACAATGAGCAGTTCTTC. Amino acid sequence: CASSLFSSGTYNEQFF.

CDR3 in amino acids: CASSQGRARNEQFF. CDR3 nucleotides: TGTGCCAGCAGCCAAGGGAGGGCAAGGAATGAGCAGTTCTTC. V and J are TRBV3-1 and TRBJ2-1; a weak D match, TRBD2 (6 bases). Germline assignment: CDR1 LGHDT and CDR2 YNNKEL (reference sequence). This CDR3 is 14 amino acids long. Trimming pared 1 base from V and 7 bases from J, leaving 11 bases between.

The chain links TRBV6-1 to TRBJ2-3; D uncertain. V lost 5 bases and J 5 bases, leaving 20 bases between the germline ends. Germline CDR1 and CDR2: MNHNS and SASEGT. The CDR3 is made up of 16 amino acids. DNA for the CDR3: TGTGCCAGCAGTCTTGAGTTTCGAGTGGGCTTAGATACGCAGTATTTT. The encoded protein is CASSLEFRVGLDTQYF.

This clonotype was seen at least ten times. The V call is TRBV7-2, the J call TRBJ2-3; 7 bases fit TRBD2. V trimming: 1 base; J trimming: 6 bases; junction bases outside the gene matches: 4. The germline V gene encodes CDR1 SGHTA and CDR2 FQGNSA. The CDR3 runs to 14 residues. The CDR3, as DNA: TGTGCCAGCAGCTTAGATCGGGGGGTGGATACGCAGTATTTT. It yields the protein CASSLDRGVDTQYF.

The chain recombines TRBV18 with TRBJ1-2; 8 bases agree with TRBD1. With 1 base clipped from V and 6 bases from J, the junction kept 7 bases outside the gene matches. In germline, CDR1 is KGHSH, CDR2 LQKENI. The CDR3 contains 15 residues. The DNA of the CDR3 is TGTGCCAGCTCACCACGGGACAGGCCTTTGCATGGCTACACCTTC. Residues: CASSPRDRPLHGYTF.

Turning to this clonotype: The germline gene is not matched at one end of the junction; a read error may be the cause. The rearrangement joins TRBV12-5 to TRBJ2-1; D is uncertain. The CDR3 runs to 14 residues. The V gene's germline CDR1 is LGHNT and CDR2 FRNRAP. CDR3 coding DNA: TGTGCTAGTGGTTTAAGGGAACTCTACAATGAGCGGTTCTTC. This sequence encodes CASGLRELYNERFF.

This clonotype was recorded many times. The chain is built from TRBV7-2 and TRBJ2-1; 10 bases line up with TRBD2. This CDR3 has 19 residues. CDR1 and CDR2 (germline): SGHTA, FQGNSA. V shed 1 base, J shed 0 bases, and the junction held 9 bases outside the gene matches. In DNA, the CDR3 is TGTGCCAGCAGCTTAGTTGGTAGCGGGAGGTTAAGCTCCTACAATGAGCAGTTCTTC. Protein sequence: CASSLVGSGRLSSYNEQFF.

In its sample, this clonotype was seen a few times. V gene TRBV19 combines with J gene TRBJ1-4, with D perhaps matching TRBD1 (6 bases). The CDR3 runs 16 residues. CDR1 is LNHDA and CDR2 is SQIVND in the germline V gene (reference sequence). The V end lost 3 bases, the J end lost 4 bases, and 15 bases lay between the germline ends. CDR3 in amino acids: CASSIGVQGSNEKLFF. Written as DNA, the CDR3 is TGTGCCAGTAGTATTGGCGTACAGGGAAGTAATGAAAAACTGTTTTTT.

This clonotype has at least ten counts. The V gene is TRBV7-6, the J gene TRBJ2-3; 14 bases are a match to TRBD2. The junction had 7 bases not matched to a gene; V was cut back by 5 bases and J by 6 bases. Per the germline V gene, CDR1 is SGHVS and CDR2 is FNYEAQ. CDR3 length: 16 amino acids. The CDR3 DNA follows: TGTGCCAGCAGCCCGACGGGACTAGCGGGAGCGGATACGCAGTATTTT. Translation: CASSPTGLAGADTQYF.

The V and J genes are TRBV20-1 and TRBJ1-6; 7 nucleotides match TRBD1. The ends lost 1 base at V and 0 bases at J; junction bases unmatched: 9. This CDR3 comprises 18 residues. The germline V gene has CDR1 DFQATT and CDR2 SNEGSKA (reference sequence). CDR3 sequence: CSARGTGSPSSYNSPLHF. CDR3 in DNA: TGCAGTGCTAGAGGGACAGGTTCCCCGAGCTCCTATAATTCACCCCTCCACTTT.

In this sample, this clonotype turned up many times. This chain uses TRBV7-2 with TRBJ2-1; TRBD1 matches at 8 bases. Per germline, CDR1 SGHTA and CDR2 FQGNSA. Germline trimming cut 0 bases from V and 7 bases from J; bases unmatched to any gene: 5. The CDR3 spans 15 residues. CDR3 sequence: CASSLARGPRNEQFF. The CDR3 nucleotides read TGTGCCAGCAGCTTAGCCAGGGGGCCGAGGAATGAGCAGTTCTTC.

The chain joins TRBV29-1 to TRBJ2-2; no firm D call. This CDR3 is 14 amino acids long. The V gene lost 5 bases and the J gene lost 2 bases, with 12 bases spanning the gap. Looked up from germline, CDR1 is SQVTM and CDR2 is ANQGSEA. CDR3: CSVYILGNTGELFF. For the CDR3, the DNA is TGCAGCGTTTACATATTAGGCAACACCGGGGAGCTGTTTTTT.

There are many counts of this clonotype. J is TRBJ2-4 and V is TRBV25-1, with TRBD2 as a possible D gene (5 bases). CDR3 size: 14 residues. CDR1 and CDR2 from the germline V gene are MGHDK and SYGVNS. V was cut by 2 bases and J by 9 bases, with 14 bases left in between. The CDR3 region has the DNA TGTGCCAGCAGTGAACGTGGGAGTTCTCGCATTCAGTACTTC. Protein product: CASSERGSSRIQYF.

The J gene is TRBJ2-3, the V gene TRBV15; the D is unclear. CDR3 size: 15 residues. The ends were cut back, 0 bases at V and 4 bases at J, with 11 bases in the middle. The germline V gene has CDR1 LNHNV and CDR2 YYDKDF (reference sequence). Written as DNA, the CDR3 is TGTGCCACCAGCAGAGAAGTCAATCTGGCAGATACGCAGTATTTT. The encoded protein is CATSREVNLADTQYF. Full variable domain (missing parts from reference TRBV15 and TRBJ2-3): DAMVIQNPRYQVTQFGKPVTLSCSQTLNHNVMYWYQQKSSQAPKLLFHYYDKDFNNEADTPDNFQSRRPNTSFCFLDIRSPGLGDTAMYLCATSREVNLADTQYFGPGTRLTVL.

The V gene is TRBV27, the J gene TRBJ2-5, with D perhaps assigned TRBD1 or TRBD2 (6 bases each). The V end was cut by 0 bases, the J end by 5 bases, with 13 bases between. The length of the CDR3 is 15 residues. Germline lookup yields CDR1 MNHEY and CDR2 SMNVEV (reference sequence). The DNA of the CDR3 is TGTGCCAGCAGTTTATCGGGGGCGGGGAAGGAGACCCAGTACTTC. It translates to CASSLSGAGKETQYF.